The source of this T cell receptor (beta chain) is a study of blood T cell repertoires in COVID-19. Study background: Acute-phase and convalescent COVID-19 samples originated in the United States, Italy and Spain. In each case, the material was cDNA or gDNA derived from T cells, B-cell-depleted T cells, or PBMCs.

Per germline, CDR1 ENHRY and CDR2 SYGVKD. This CDR3 has 14 residues. The V gene lost 11 bases and the J gene lost 0 bases, with 14 bases spanning the gap. Original data processing: Reference gene primer amplification gave estimated nucleated cell counts. Generated by immunoSEQ multiplex PCR, the TCRdb table keeps only in-frame clones and is missing some. That table supplies the V and J calls and clone size; D and trimming were determined from the DNA. Among about 81,000 clones listed, roughly four fifths were seen once. The sequenced sample was peripheral blood. This TCR was sampled from a human donor in a cohort sampled during active COVID-19. The rearrangement uses TRBV10-3 and TRBJ1-3; D is unresolved. CDR3 nucleotides: TGTGCCTCTAGGACTAATCACTCTGGAAACACCATATATTTT. Its protein product is CASRTNHSGNTIYF.